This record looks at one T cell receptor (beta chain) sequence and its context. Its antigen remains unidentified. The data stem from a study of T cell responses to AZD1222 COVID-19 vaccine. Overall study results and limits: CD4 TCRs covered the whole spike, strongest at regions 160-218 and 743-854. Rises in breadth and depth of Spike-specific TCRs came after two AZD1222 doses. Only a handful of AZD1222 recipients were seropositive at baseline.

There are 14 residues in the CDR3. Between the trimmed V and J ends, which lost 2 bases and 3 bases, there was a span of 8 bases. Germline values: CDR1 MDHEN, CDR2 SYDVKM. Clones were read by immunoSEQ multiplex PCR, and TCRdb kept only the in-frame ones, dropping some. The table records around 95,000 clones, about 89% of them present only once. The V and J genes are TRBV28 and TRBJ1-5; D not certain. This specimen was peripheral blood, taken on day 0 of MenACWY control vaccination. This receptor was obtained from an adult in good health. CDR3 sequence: CASSLGGFNQPQHF. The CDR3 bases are TGTGCCAGCAGTTTAGGAGGTTTCAATCAGCCCCAGCATTTT.